These 16 T cell receptor beta chains originate from one sample sequenced in a study of control samples from healthy donors and cancer patients. The assay was immunoSEQ multiplex PCR, and TCRdb's table has in-frame clones only and misses some. In the table there are about 160,000 clones, about 95% of which are singletons. The specimen sequenced was PBMCs. The receptor source for this set is a man aged 55 to 70 with colorectal cancer.

As for this clone: Mismatch with germline at one junction end may stem from a read error. CDR3 sequence (DNA): TGTGCCAGCAGTTTAGCGGGGACTCGCACAGATACGCAGTATTTT. Its protein is CASSLAGTRTDTQYF. The genes are TRBV7-2 and TRBJ2-3; TRBD2 matches 8 bases. The CDR3 sequence is 15 residues long. Germline V gene sequence: CDR1 SGHTA, CDR2 FQGNSA.

The rearrangement joins TRBV6-5 to TRBJ1-1; 8 bases match TRBD1. Germline V gene sequence: CDR1 MNHEY, CDR2 SVGAGI. The CDR3 is made up of 14 amino acids. V gave up 6 bases and J gave up 4 bases; unmatched junction bases: 7. CDR3 DNA sequence: TGTGCCAGCAGGGGTACAGGGGGTGCCACTGAAGCTTTCTTT. Translated: CASRGTGGATEAFF.

This clone appeared once. The rearrangement joins TRBV5-3 to TRBJ2-5; TRBD2 might be the D (5 bases). TRBV5-3 is classed as an ORF, of uncertain function. The germline V and J ends were trimmed by 2 bases and 4 bases, with 9 bases remaining between them. The CDR3 contains 13 residues. CDR3 amino acids: CARSFGVVETQYF. CDR3 sequence (DNA): TGTGCCAGAAGCTTCGGGGTCGTAGAGACCCAGTACTTC.

The chain employs TRBV6-5 and TRBJ1-1; D gene uncertain. CDR3 length equals 15 residues. The ends were cut back, 7 bases at V and 4 bases at J, with 19 bases in the middle. The germline V gene encodes CDR1 MNHEY and CDR2 SVGAGI. CDR3: CASNPLVGRGTEAFF. CDR3 nucleotides: TGTGCCAGCAATCCCCTCGTGGGCCGCGGCACTGAAGCTTTCTTT.

The chain employs TRBV6-1 and TRBJ2-3; D is perhaps TRBD1 or TRBD2 (6 bases each). The V and J ends lost 1 base and 14 bases respectively, with 22 bases between them. Per germline, CDR1 MNHNS and CDR2 SASEGT. The CDR3 extends over 15 amino acids. The CDR3: CASSEVGGTGTPVYF. In DNA form, the CDR3 reads TGTGCCAGCAGTGAAGTAGGGGGGACCGGGACCCCGGTGTATTTT.

This rearrangement joins TRBV7-9 to TRBJ1-1; D remains unclear. The CDR3 covers 13 residues. Germline values: CDR1 SEHNR, CDR2 FQNEAQ (reference sequence). V gave up 1 base and J gave up 3 bases, with 6 bases separating them. The CDR3 region has the DNA TGTGCCAGCAGCTTAGGGGTCTACACTGAAGCTTTCTTT. Translating it yields CASSLGVYTEAFF.

For the CDR3, the DNA is TGCGCCAGCAGCCAAGGATTGCTAGACAGGGGCTTACACGAGCAGTACTTC. Translating it yields CASSQGLLDRGLHEQYF. V gene TRBV4-1 combines with J gene TRBJ2-7; 8 bases agree with TRBD1. CDR1 is MGHRA, CDR2 YSYEKL, per germline. J was trimmed by 5 bases and V by 1 base; bases with no gene match: 13. This CDR3 contains 17 residues.

The rearrangement joins TRBV30 to TRBJ2-1; TRBD1 might be the D (5 bases). The germline CDR1 and CDR2 sequences are GTSNPN and SVGIG (reference sequence). This CDR3 is built from 14 residues. V lost 5 bases and J lost 2, with 13 bases in between. The CDR3: CAWAYQGPYNEQFF. CDR3 nucleotides: TGTGCCTGGGCCTATCAGGGCCCCTACAATGAGCAGTTCTTC.

V and J are TRBV24-1 and TRBJ1-2; TRBD1 is a possible D gene (5 bases). CDR1 is KGHDR and CDR2 is SFDVKD in the germline V gene. V lost 6 bases to trimming and J lost 8 bases, with 15 bases between them. The CDR3 totals 13 residues. The CDR3 coding sequence is TGTGCCACCAGTAGTCGAGGGGACGAGGGCTACACCTTC. It specifies CATSSRGDEGYTF.

The chain recombines TRBV5-1 with TRBJ2-3; 10 bases are shared with TRBD1. V shed 3 bases, J shed 4 bases, and the junction held 17 bases outside the gene matches. The CDR3 contains 19 residues. Germline V gene sequence: CDR1 SGHRS, CDR2 YFSETQ. CDR3 amino acids: CASSSGTGATLAVADTQYF. The CDR3 region has the DNA TGCGCCAGCAGCTCTGGGACAGGGGCTACCCTGGCGGTGGCAGATACGCAGTATTTT.

The rearrangement links TRBV27 to TRBJ2-1; TRBD1 aligns across 11 bases. Germline values: CDR1 MNHEY, CDR2 SMNVEV (reference sequence). This CDR3 is built from 15 residues. Losses at the gene ends were 8 bases for V and 3 bases for J; bases not matched to a gene: 6. This chain's CDR3 is CASHPGTGGYNEQFF. Here the CDR3 DNA reads TGTGCCAGCCATCCCGGGACAGGGGGCTACAATGAGCAGTTCTTC.

The genes are TRBV2 and TRBJ2-5; a possible D gene is TRBD2 (6 bases). There are 13 residues in the CDR3. Looked up from germline, CDR1 is SNHLY and CDR2 is FYNNEI. V shed 4 bases and J shed 5 bases, with 11 bases lying between them. Here the CDR3 DNA reads TGTGCCAGCAGTGGAATGGGGAGGGAGACCCAGTACTTC. Amino acid sequence: CASSGMGRETQYF.

This chain uses TRBV7-2 with TRBJ2-1; 8 nucleotides match TRBD2. J gave up 3 bases and V 1 base, and 2 bases lay outside the gene matches. Germline-derived CDR1 and CDR2 are SGHTA and FQGNSA. The CDR3 has 15 amino acids. This CDR3 reads CASSLGRGGYNEQFF. The CDR3, as DNA: TGTGCCAGCAGCTTAGGTCGGGGGGGCTACAATGAGCAGTTCTTC.

The CDR3 reads CASSTTLPSINSPLHF. Written as DNA, the CDR3 is TGTGCCAGCAGTACAACTCTCCCTAGCATAAATTCACCCCTCCACTTT. The V gene is TRBV28, the J gene TRBJ1-6; no firm D call. The germline V and J ends were trimmed by 5 bases and 7 bases, with 18 bases remaining between them. The CDR3 extends over 16 amino acids. Germline V gene lookup returns CDR1 MDHEN and CDR2 SYDVKM.

This clone was seen a single time. The V call is TRBV6-5, the J call TRBJ1-2; the match to TRBD1 covers 12 bases. Germline loops: CDR1 MNHEY, CDR2 SVGAGI. This CDR3 has 15 residues. With 5 bases clipped from V and 2 bases from J, the junction kept 3 bases outside the gene matches. Written as DNA, the CDR3 is TGTGCCAGCAGTCCCGGGACAGGGGGCAACTATGGCTACACCTTC. This encodes CASSPGTGGNYGYTF.

The chain links TRBV30 to TRBJ2-3; tentative D call: TRBD1 (5 bases). Trimming left V 4 bases short and J 2 bases short, with 10 bases between. This CDR3 contains 13 residues. Germline V lookup: CDR1 GTSNPN, CDR2 SVGIG (reference sequence). CDR3 region: CAWKTGYTDTQYF. CDR3 DNA: TGTGCCTGGAAAACAGGATACACAGATACGCAGTATTTT.